The 28 T cell receptor beta chains in this list originate from one sample, sequenced in a study of T cell changes during pregnancy in multiple sclerosis. Assay: immunoSEQ multiplex PCR; the TCRdb copy retains only in-frame clones and omits some. The repertoire includes more than 70,000 clones, around 93% of them detected once, and roughly 2.5% sits in the top ten. The specimen was peripheral blood, collected in the second trimester of pregnancy. Every receptor here comes from a female donor with multiple sclerosis, enrolled in a pregnancy study.

The V gene is TRBV4-1, the J gene TRBJ1-5; 8 nucleotides agree with TRBD1. The CDR3 has 17 amino acids. J lost 4 bases, V lost 1 base, and 9 bases had no gene match. CDR1 MGHRA and CDR2 YSYEKL come from the germline V gene. Here the CDR3 DNA reads TGCGCCAGCAGCCAAGGTTTGTTAACAGGGGGAAATCAGCCCCAGCATTTT. As protein: CASSQGLLTGGNQPQHF.

This clone has only one observation. This chain joins TRBV6-1 and TRBJ1-2; 7 bases are a match to TRBD1. The CDR3 sequence is 15 residues long. Germline CDR1 MNHNS, CDR2 SASEGT. Unmatched junction bases numbered 10, after V lost 5 bases and J lost 4 bases. CDR3 protein: CASSTRTGMGYGYTF. CDR3 DNA: TGTGCCAGCAGTACCCGGACAGGAATGGGCTATGGCTACACCTTC.

The chain links TRBV30 to TRBJ1-3; D possibly corresponds to TRBD1 (5 bases). The germline V and J ends were trimmed by 3 bases and 0 bases, with 12 bases remaining between them. The CDR3 loop spans 15 amino acids. Per germline, CDR1 GTSNPN and CDR2 SVGIG (reference sequence). Written as DNA, the CDR3 is TGTGCCTGGAGGCGCGACAGCTACTCTGGAAACACCATATATTTT. Encoded protein: CAWRRDSYSGNTIYF.

The CDR3 loop reads CAISDMRQENYEQYF. The CDR3 coding sequence is TGTGCCATCAGTGATATGAGACAGGAGAACTACGAGCAGTACTTC. The chain uses TRBV10-3 and TRBJ2-7; a weak D match, TRBD1 (6 bases). Germline loops: CDR1 ENHRY, CDR2 SYGVKD. The CDR3 is made up of 15 amino acids. Trimming stripped 3 bases from V and 3 bases from J, with 15 bases between.

The rearrangement joins TRBV5-1 to TRBJ2-3; TRBD2 matches 12 bases. The germline CDR1 and CDR2 sequences are SGHRS and YFSETQ. Germline trimming cut 8 bases from V and 4 bases from J; bases unmatched to any gene: 8. The CDR3 is made up of 15 amino acids. The CDR3: CASMLAGGLPDTQYF. DNA of the CDR3: TGCGCCAGTATGCTAGCGGGGGGGCTCCCAGATACGCAGTATTTT.

The chain uses TRBV14 and TRBJ1-2; 7 bases match TRBD1. The CDR3 sequence is 18 residues long. Per germline, CDR1 SGHDN and CDR2 FVKESK. V lost 0 bases and J lost 5; bases outside the gene matches: 15. DNA for the CDR3: TGTGCCAGCAGCCAAGAGGGGAAAGGACAGGCCTATGGGTATGGCTACACCTTC. It translates to CASSQEGKGQAYGYGYTF.

The rearrangement uses TRBV7-9 and TRBJ2-7, with 7 bases fitting TRBD1. The V segment lost 1 base and the J segment 12 bases; nucleotides outside the gene matches: 6. The length of the CDR3 is 12 residues. Germline V CDR1 and CDR2: SEHNR, FQNEAQ (reference sequence). The CDR3 region is CASSLVPGQMYF. The CDR3 DNA follows: TGTGCCAGCAGCTTAGTCCCGGGACAGATGTACTTC. Full variable domain (rest looked up from reference TRBV7-9 and TRBJ2-7): DTGVSQNPRHKITKRGQNVTFRCDPISEHNRLYWYRQTLGQGPEFLTYFQNEAQLEKSRLLSDRFSAERPKGSFSTLEIQRTEQGDSAMYLCASSLVPGQMYFGPGTRLTVT.

The chain recombines TRBV15 with TRBJ1-2; 8 bases agree with TRBD1. CDR3 length: 17 residues. The trim removed 5 bases at V and 3 bases at J, leaving 14 bases unmatched. Looked up from germline, CDR1 is LNHNV and CDR2 is YYDKDF (reference sequence). This CDR3 reads CATSPWQGAQEDYGYTF. The CDR3 bases are TGTGCCACCAGCCCATGGCAGGGGGCCCAGGAGGACTATGGCTACACCTTC.

The chain has TRBV9 and TRBJ2-1, with D maybe TRBD1 (6 bases). V lost 0 bases, J lost 7 bases, and 17 bases lay in between. CDR1 SGDLS and CDR2 YYNGEE come from the germline V gene. This CDR3 is 16 amino acids long. The CDR3 protein is CASSVVGELGANEQFF. The CDR3 region has the DNA TGTGCCAGCAGCGTAGTAGGGGAGTTGGGGGCGAATGAGCAGTTCTTC. Using reference TRBV9 and TRBJ2-1 for the parts outside the CDR3, the full variable domain is DSGVTQTPKHLITATGQRVTLRCSPRSGDLSVYWYQQSLDQGLQFLIQYYNGEERAKGNILERFSAQQFPDLHSELNLSSLELGDSALYFCASSVVGELGANEQFFGPGTRLTVL.

V is TRBV6-6 and J is TRBJ1-1, with 7 bases that match TRBD1. Unmatched junction bases numbered 1, after V lost 2 bases and J lost 4 bases. CDR3 length equals 13 residues. The germline gives CDR1 MNHNY, CDR2 SVGAGI (reference sequence). CDR3 sequence (DNA): TGTGCCAGCAGTTACGACAGGGCCACTGAAGCTTTCTTT. This codes for CASSYDRATEAFF.

CDR3 DNA sequence: TGCGCCAGCAGCTCCGGACAGTTCGCAAACACCGGGGAGCTGTTTTTT. This codes for CASSSGQFANTGELFF. V usage is TRBV5-1 and J usage is TRBJ2-2, with a tentative D call TRBD1 (6 bases). Germline CDR1 SGHRS, CDR2 YFSETQ. This CDR3 has 16 residues. V lost 3 bases and J 2 bases, leaving 14 bases between the germline ends.

The V and J genes are TRBV6-4 and TRBJ1-5, with 8 bases lining up with TRBD1. V lost 5 bases and J lost 2; bases outside the gene matches: 5. The germline V gene has CDR1 MRHNA and CDR2 SNTAGT. The CDR3 has 15 amino acids. In DNA form, the CDR3 reads TGTGCCAGCAGTCCGACAGGGGAGGGCAATCAGCCCCAGCATTTT. Encoded protein: CASSPTGEGNQPQHF.

CDR3 in amino acids: CASRGQGARDTEAFF. For the CDR3, the DNA is TGTGCCAGTAGAGGACAGGGGGCGCGAGACACTGAAGCTTTCTTT. The chain is built from TRBV19 and TRBJ1-1; TRBD1 aligns across 11 bases. V shed 6 bases and J 3 bases; nucleotides not matched to a gene: 6. The CDR3 is made up of 15 amino acids. Germline V gene lookup returns CDR1 LNHDA and CDR2 SQIVND (reference sequence).

The V gene is TRBV10-1, the J gene TRBJ1-1; tentative D call: TRBD1 (5 bases). The V gene lost 2 bases and the J gene lost 10 bases, with 11 bases spanning the gap. From germline, CDR1 is WNHNN and CDR2 SYGVQD (reference sequence). The CDR3 length is 12 residues. The CDR3 protein is CASSEPGTRAFF. CDR3 nucleotides: TGCGCCAGCAGTGAGCCGGGGACTAGAGCTTTCTTT.

V gene TRBV6-1 combines with J gene TRBJ1-3; D is possibly TRBD1 (6 bases). The CDR3 has 15 amino acids. Germline CDR1 reads MNHNS; CDR2 reads SASEGT. V was clipped by 6 bases and J by 1 base, with 13 bases between them. CDR3 in DNA: TGTGCCAGCAGAATTTTACAGGGTTCTGGAAACACCATATATTTT. This encodes CASRILQGSGNTIYF.

The chain combines TRBV6-6 with TRBJ1-1, with a weak D call TRBD1 (6 bases). Looked up from germline, CDR1 is MNHNY and CDR2 is SVGAGI (reference sequence). The CDR3 covers 14 residues. The germline V and J ends were trimmed by 7 bases and 0 bases, with 12 bases remaining between them. The CDR3 sequence is CASKNRDMNTEAFF. CDR3 DNA sequence: TGTGCCAGCAAAAACAGGGATATGAACACTGAAGCTTTCTTT.

The CDR3 reads CASSPGTGPWEQYF. The CDR3 nucleotides are TGTGCCAGCAGCCCCGGGACAGGGCCGTGGGAGCAGTACTTC. The rearrangement links TRBV7-2 to TRBJ2-7, with 9 bases matching TRBD1. This CDR3 spans 14 amino acids. Trimming at V came to 5 bases and at J to 7 bases, leaving 9 bases not matched to a gene. Germline CDR1 reads SGHTA; CDR2 reads FQGNSA.

The chain combines TRBV10-2 with TRBJ2-7; D remains ambiguous. The CDR3 has 12 residues. The ends were cut back, 6 bases at V and 2 bases at J, with 8 bases in the middle. Germline CDR1 reads WSHSY; CDR2 reads SAAADI. The CDR3 sequence: CASRSLPYEQYF. The CDR3 coding sequence is TGCGCCAGCAGGTCCCTTCCCTACGAGCAGTACTTC.

V gene TRBV5-1 combines with J gene TRBJ2-1; D is perhaps TRBD1 (6 bases). Looked up from germline, CDR1 is SGHRS and CDR2 is YFSETQ. V was clipped by 4 bases and J by 5 bases, with 16 bases between them. The CDR3 is made up of 15 amino acids. The CDR3 reads CASSRTGTRNNEQFF. CDR3 in DNA: TGCGCCAGCAGCAGAACCGGGACACGGAACAATGAGCAGTTCTTC.

The V and J genes are TRBV6-8 and TRBJ2-7; D is perhaps TRBD2 (6 bases). This CDR3 contains 13 residues. CDR1 and CDR2 from the germline V gene are MNHGY and SAAAGT. The V and J ends lost 2 bases and 2 bases respectively, with 7 bases between them. The DNA for the CDR3 is TGTGCCAGCAGTTACAGGGAGGCCTACGAGCAGTACTTC. It is translated as CASSYREAYEQYF.

The chain recombines TRBV18 with TRBJ1-4; 7 bases are a match to TRBD1. Losses at the gene ends were 5 bases for V and 8 bases for J; bases not matched to a gene: 8. In germline, CDR1 is KGHSH, CDR2 LQKENI. The length of the CDR3 is 14 residues. CDR3 sequence: CASSVNRGDEKLFF. The CDR3 nucleotides are TGTGCCAGCTCAGTAAACAGGGGTGACGAAAAACTGTTTTTT.

This clone was seen only a few times. The chain carries TRBV6-4 and TRBJ1-2; 8 bases match TRBD1. Unmatched junction bases numbered 6, after V lost 2 bases and J lost 4 bases. This CDR3 has 15 amino acids. Looked up from germline, CDR1 is MRHNA and CDR2 is SNTAGT. The CDR3 sequence is CASSDTGQALYGYTF. Here the CDR3 DNA reads TGTGCCAGCAGTGACACGGGACAGGCCCTCTATGGCTACACCTTC.

This clone was seen just once. The chain carries TRBV9 and TRBJ1-6, with D perhaps matching TRBD1 (5 bases). The CDR3 consists of 14 residues. Trimming shortened V by 4 bases and J by 6 bases, and 11 bases separated the two germline ends. Germline CDR1 SGDLS, CDR2 YYNGEE. The CDR3 here is CASSFFDSNSPLHF. As DNA, the CDR3 is TGTGCCAGCAGCTTTTTCGACAGTAATTCACCCCTCCACTTT. Using reference TRBV9 and TRBJ1-6 for the parts outside the CDR3, the full variable domain is DSGVTQTPKHLITATGQRVTLRCSPRSGDLSVYWYQQSLDQGLQFLIQYYNGEERAKGNILERFSAQQFPDLHSELNLSSLELGDSALYFCASSFFDSNSPLHFGNGTRLTVT.

The V and J genes are TRBV5-1 and TRBJ2-1, with 11 bases identical to TRBD2. Trimming at V came to 0 bases and at J to 8 bases, leaving 7 bases not matched to a gene. The germline V gene encodes CDR1 SGHRS and CDR2 YFSETQ. The CDR3 is 16 amino acids. The CDR3 DNA follows: TGCGCCAGCAGCTTGGCTCTAGCGGGAGGTAGGGATGAGCAGTTCTTC. Its translation: CASSLALAGGRDEQFF. The whole variable domain, filled in from reference TRBV5-1 and TRBJ2-1, reads KAGVTQTPRYLIKTRGQQVTLSCSPISGHRSVSWYQQTPGQGLQFLFEYFSETQRNKGNFPGRFSGRQFSNSRSEMNVSTLELGDSALYLCASSLALAGGRDEQFFGPGTRLTVL.

The V gene is TRBV27, the J gene TRBJ2-5; 16 positions match TRBD2. The CDR3 is made up of 16 amino acids. Per germline, CDR1 MNHEY and CDR2 SMNVEV (reference sequence). J was trimmed by 5 bases and V by 0 bases; bases with no gene match: 0. The CDR3 loop reads CASSLSGLAGGETQYF. DNA of the CDR3: TGTGCCAGCAGTTTATCGGGACTAGCGGGGGGGGAGACCCAGTACTTC.

This clone came up once. V is TRBV4-1 and J is TRBJ2-5; D is possibly TRBD2 (6 bases). V was trimmed by 0 bases and J by 4 bases, leaving 12 bases between them. The germline V gene has CDR1 MGHRA and CDR2 YSYEKL. This CDR3 contains 15 residues. The DNA of the CDR3 is TGCGCCAGCAGCCAAGATCTGCGGGGTGGAGAGACCCAGTACTTC. Protein: CASSQDLRGGETQYF.

This clone was counted a single time. The rearrangement uses TRBV19 and TRBJ1-1; 8 bases fit TRBD1. Germline V lookup: CDR1 LNHDA, CDR2 SQIVND (reference sequence). V shed 4 bases and J 4 bases; nucleotides not matched to a gene: 2. The CDR3 loop spans 13 amino acids. The CDR3 loop reads CASSKDRATEAFF. CDR3 DNA sequence: TGTGCCAGTAGTAAGGACAGGGCCACTGAAGCTTTCTTT.

V usage is TRBV7-2 and J usage is TRBJ2-3, with a tentative D call TRBD2 (5 bases). The V end lost 1 base, the J end lost 2 bases, and 13 bases lay between the germline ends. The CDR3 loop spans 16 amino acids. CDR1 and CDR2 (germline): SGHTA, FQGNSA. The CDR3 loop reads CASSLDARAATDTQYF. The CDR3 nucleotides are TGTGCCAGCAGCTTAGACGCGCGGGCGGCCACAGATACGCAGTATTTT.